The 22 T cell receptor beta chains presented below share a single source sample, sequenced in a study of shared clonotypes between healthy human individuals. Here immunoSEQ multiplex PCR was the method, and the copy in TCRdb shows in-frame clones only, minus some. The sample yields about 2.4 million clones, more than 85% seen once. Sequencing used naive CD4+ T cells from PBMCs. Stated subset: CD45RA+ positively selected. These receptors originate from a man aged 18 to 29 in good health. Some clones in this sample may be carry-over from other donors' samples.

The V call is TRBV7-6, the J call TRBJ1-1; D gene ambiguous. Per the germline V gene, CDR1 is SGHVS and CDR2 is FNYEAQ. Between the trimmed V and J ends, which lost 5 bases and 4 bases, there was a span of 14 bases. The CDR3 has 14 amino acids. The CDR3 nucleotides are TGTGCCAGCAGCCGCCCGGTGGAGGCCACTGAAGCTTTCTTT. This codes for CASSRPVEATEAFF.

The rearrangement joins TRBV5-1 to TRBJ2-1; possible D gene TRBD2, 5 bases. Per the germline V gene, CDR1 is SGHRS and CDR2 is YFSETQ. Deletions cut 2 bases from V and 0 bases from J, with 15 bases between. The length of the CDR3 is 17 residues. For the CDR3, the DNA is TGCGCCAGCAGCTTAGCTTGGAGGCCTAACTCCTACAATGAGCAGTTCTTC. This codes for CASSLAWRPNSYNEQFF. The full variable domain, with the rest looked up from reference TRBV5-1 and TRBJ2-1, is KAGVTQTPRYLIKTRGQQVTLSCSPISGHRSVSWYQQTPGQGLQFLFEYFSETQRNKGNFPGRFSGRQFSNSRSEMNVSTLELGDSALYLCASSLAWRPNSYNEQFFGPGTRLTVL.

V usage is TRBV19 and J usage is TRBJ1-1; possible D gene TRBD1, 6 bases. V was pared by 4 bases and J by 0 bases, with 12 bases between. This CDR3 comprises 15 residues. Germline-derived CDR1 and CDR2 are LNHDA and SQIVND (reference sequence). The DNA of the CDR3 is TGTGCCAGTAGTAAGCGGACAGACATGAACACTGAAGCTTTCTTT. Translated: CASSKRTDMNTEAFF.

The chain couples TRBV6-1 to TRBJ2-7; 10 bases are shared with TRBD2. Per the germline V gene, CDR1 is MNHNS and CDR2 is SASEGT. V shed 6 bases, J shed 5 bases, and the junction held 10 bases outside the gene matches. The CDR3 loop spans 15 amino acids. The CDR3 nucleotides read TGTGCCAGCAGCCCAAGCGGGGGGGGGAGCGACGAGCAGTACTTC. Translating it yields CASSPSGGGSDEQYF.

In nucleotides, the CDR3 is TGTGCCAGCAGCCCCGACTCGGATCAGCCCCAGCATTTT. Its protein is CASSPDSDQPQHF. This chain links TRBV5-4 with TRBJ1-5; D uncertain. The CDR3 has 13 amino acids. CDR1 SGHNT and CDR2 YYREEE come from the germline V gene (reference sequence). V shed 4 bases and J shed 5 bases, with 10 bases lying between them.

V usage is TRBV18 and J usage is TRBJ2-1; maybe TRBD2 (7 bases). CDR3 length: 19 amino acids. Germline lookup yields CDR1 KGHSH and CDR2 LQKENI. V was shortened by 0 bases and J by 16 bases, with 34 bases between the two germline ends. The CDR3 here is CASSPPSPRDTSRWGGLFF. CDR3 coding DNA: TGTGCCAGCTCACCACCGTCCCCCCGGGACACTTCCCGCTGGGGAGGGCTCTTCTTC. The full variable domain, with the rest looked up from reference TRBV18 and TRBJ2-1, is NAGVMQNPRHLVRRRGQEARLRCSPMKGHSHVYWYRQLPEEGLKFMVYLQKENIIDESGMPKERFSAEFPKEGPSILRIQQVVRGDSAAYFCASSPPSPRDTSRWGGLFFGPGTRLTVL.

The gene calls are TRBV5-6 and TRBJ1-1, with D hard to call. Per the germline V gene, CDR1 is SGHDT and CDR2 is YYEEEE. Trimming took 0 bases from V and 4 from J, leaving 13 bases between them. The CDR3 spans 15 residues. The CDR3 sequence: CASSLVGKVGTEAFF. CDR3 DNA sequence: TGTGCCAGCAGCTTGGTCGGCAAGGTCGGCACTGAAGCTTTCTTT. The full variable domain, rest sourced from reference TRBV5-6 and TRBJ1-1, is DAGVTQSPTHLIKTRGQQVTLRCSPKSGHDTVSWYQQALGQGPQFIFQYYEEEERQRGNFPDRFSGHQFPNYSSELNVNALLLGDSALYLCASSLVGKVGTEAFFGQGTRLTVV.

This clone has just one count. The chain recombines TRBV4-3 with TRBJ2-7; 10 nucleotides align to TRBD2. CDR3 length equals 15 residues. J lost 7 bases, V lost 4 bases, and 10 bases had no gene match. Per the germline V gene, CDR1 is LGHNA and CDR2 is YSLEER. CDR3: CASSPTSGKGGEQYF. CDR3 sequence (DNA): TGCGCCAGCAGCCCCACTAGCGGGAAGGGAGGGGAGCAGTACTTC.

J is TRBJ2-1 and V is TRBV4-3; 7 bases line up with TRBD2. With V trimmed by 3 bases and J by 4 bases, 9 bases remained unmatched. The germline V gene encodes CDR1 LGHNA and CDR2 YSLEER. The CDR3 totals 16 residues. The CDR3 spells CASSHLATSTYNEQFF. CDR3 DNA: TGCGCCAGCAGCCATTTAGCGACTAGCACATACAATGAGCAGTTCTTC.

In regard to this clone: Other nucleotide sequences in the sample specify the same CDR3. The chain links TRBV7-2 to TRBJ2-5, with D hard to call. With 3 bases removed from V and 1 base from J, the gap between germline ends came to 6 bases. This CDR3 is 13 amino acids long. Germline values: CDR1 SGHTA, CDR2 FQGNSA. The CDR3 spells CASSLRRQETQYF. The CDR3 nucleotides read TGTGCCAGCAGCTTGAGGCGCCAAGAGACCCAGTACTTC.

This rearrangement joins TRBV25-1 to TRBJ2-3; 10 nucleotides line up with TRBD2. V lost 3 bases and J lost 5; bases outside the gene matches: 11. Looked up from germline, CDR1 is MGHDK and CDR2 is SYGVNS. The CDR3 is 17 residues long. This CDR3 is CASSDPVVAGGGDTQYF. The CDR3, as DNA: TGTGCCAGCAGTGATCCTGTCGTAGCGGGAGGAGGAGATACGCAGTATTTT.

This chain joins TRBV7-7 and TRBJ2-7; D is possibly TRBD2 (6 bases). The ends were cut back, 0 bases at V and 3 bases at J, with 12 bases in the middle. Germline CDR1 reads SSHAT; CDR2 reads FNYEAQ (reference sequence). There are 15 residues in the CDR3. Here the CDR3 reads CASSLASGVNYEQYF. The CDR3 nucleotides are TGTGCCAGCAGCTTAGCTTCGGGAGTAAACTACGAGCAGTACTTC.

The chain joins TRBV11-2 to TRBJ1-1, with TRBD1 identical over 8 bases. Trimming took 2 bases from V and 0 from J; bases not matched to a gene: 5. Germline CDR1 and CDR2: SGHAT and FQNNGV. The CDR3 is made up of 16 amino acids. The CDR3 loop reads CASSLLGQGMNTEAFF. The CDR3 nucleotides read TGTGCCAGCAGCTTACTAGGACAGGGAATGAACACTGAAGCTTTCTTT.

This clone came up a few times. This chain connects TRBV18 to TRBJ1-5; D might be TRBD1 (6 bases). V was shortened by 1 base and J by 3 bases, with 10 bases between the two germline ends. The CDR3 is 15 amino acids. CDR1 and CDR2 (germline): KGHSH, LQKENI. Here the CDR3 reads CASSPQSGDNQPQHF. CDR3 sequence (DNA): TGTGCCAGCTCACCACAGTCAGGGGACAATCAGCCCCAGCATTTT.

This chain links TRBV13 with TRBJ2-7; D unresolved. In germline, CDR1 is PRHDT, CDR2 FYEKMQ (reference sequence). V lost 2 bases, J lost 0 bases, and 8 bases lay in between. The CDR3 is made up of 14 amino acids. The CDR3 is CASSLRPLSYEQYF. CDR3 DNA sequence: TGTGCCAGCAGCTTACGGCCTCTCTCCTACGAGCAGTACTTC.

The chain recombines TRBV5-8 with TRBJ2-7, with a tentative D call TRBD2 (5 bases). V was cut by 3 bases and J by 7 bases, with 23 bases left in between. This CDR3 region has 16 residues. Germline V gene data show CDR1 as SGHTS and CDR2 as YDEGEE. This CDR3 reads CASSSEEGKVVEEQYF. In DNA, the CDR3 is TGTGCCAGCAGCTCGGAGGAAGGAAAGGTCGTCGAAGAGCAGTACTTC.

Concerning this clone itself: Distinct nucleotide sequences in the sample also encode this CDR3. The chain carries TRBV18 and TRBJ2-2; tentatively, D is TRBD1 (7 bases). With 0 bases removed from V and 4 bases from J, the gap between germline ends came to 12 bases. The length of the CDR3 is 16 residues. Germline V CDR1 and CDR2: KGHSH, LQKENI. In nucleotides, the CDR3 is TGTGCCAGCTCACCACCGAGCCAGGGGGGCACCGGGGAGCTGTTTTTT. Amino acid sequence: CASSPPSQGGTGELFF.

This chain connects TRBV5-4 to TRBJ2-5, with 7 nucleotides matching TRBD1. CDR1 and CDR2 (germline): SGHNT, YYREEE (reference sequence). This CDR3 spans 16 amino acids. The trim removed 0 bases at V and 7 bases at J, leaving 12 bases unmatched. CDR3 in amino acids: CASSLAKRGGGGTQYF. For the CDR3, the DNA is TGTGCCAGCAGCTTGGCCAAGAGAGGGGGCGGCGGGACCCAGTACTTC.

V gene TRBV5-1 combines with J gene TRBJ2-5; either TRBD1 or TRBD2 may fit D (5 bases each). V was pared by 3 bases and J by 5 bases, with 14 bases between. The CDR3 is made up of 14 amino acids. Looked up from germline, CDR1 is SGHRS and CDR2 is YFSETQ. This chain's CDR3 is CASSYWDPQETQYF. The CDR3 DNA follows: TGCGCCAGCAGCTATTGGGACCCCCAGGAGACCCAGTACTTC. The entire variable domain, with the rest obtained from reference TRBV5-1 and TRBJ2-5, is as follows: KAGVTQTPRYLIKTRGQQVTLSCSPISGHRSVSWYQQTPGQGLQFLFEYFSETQRNKGNFPGRFSGRQFSNSRSEMNVSTLELGDSALYLCASSYWDPQETQYFGPGTRLLVL.

The count of this clone is one. This sequence joins TRBV6-5 and TRBJ2-7; 9 bases are shared with TRBD1. The CDR3 sequence is 15 residues long. The ends lost 4 bases at V and 4 bases at J; junction bases unmatched: 8. Germline V gene data show CDR1 as MNHEY and CDR2 as SVGAGI. The CDR3 spells CASSSTGGRGYEQYF. As DNA, the CDR3 is TGTGCCAGCAGTTCCACAGGGGGCAGAGGGTACGAGCAGTACTTC.

This chain uses TRBV28 with TRBJ2-5, with 9 bases fitting TRBD1. There are 16 residues in the CDR3. The V gene end was trimmed by 6 bases and the J gene end by 5 bases; junction bases not matched to a gene: 13. Germline CDR1 MDHEN, CDR2 SYDVKM. The CDR3: CASSLNRDRVSETQYF. CDR3 coding DNA: TGTGCCAGCAGCCTGAACCGGGACAGGGTCTCGGAGACCCAGTACTTC.

V and J are TRBV30 and TRBJ2-3; the D is unclear. V was pared by 4 bases and J by 2 bases, with 10 bases between. Germline V gene sequence: CDR1 GTSNPN, CDR2 SVGIG (reference sequence). CDR3 length: 13 residues. The CDR3 loop reads CAWIGRPTDTQYF. The DNA for the CDR3 is TGTGCCTGGATAGGCAGACCCACAGATACGCAGTATTTT.